This T cell receptor (beta chain) appears in the sequencing data of a study of blood T cell repertoires in COVID-19. Study as a whole: COVID-19 samples from acute and convalescent phases originated in the United States, Italy and Spain. Nucleic acid was either cDNA or gDNA, and it came from T cells, B-cell-depleted T cells, or PBMCs.

This clone was seen a handful of times. In the original workflow: Nucleated cell counts were estimated from reference gene primer amplification. The method was immunoSEQ multiplex PCR; TCRdb's version includes in-frame clones alone and lacks a portion of them. From that table come the V and J calls and clone size; the DNA was used to work out D and trimming. The data hold around 370,000 clones, with nearly 90% observed a single time. Unmatched junction bases numbered 7, after V lost 3 bases and J lost 3 bases. CDR1 and CDR2 from the germline V gene are SGDLS and YYNGEE. CDR3 length equals 15 residues.

The V call is TRBV9, the J call TRBJ2-7; TRBD2 matches 9 bases. Sequences were obtained from peripheral blood. This sequence was found in a man aged 18 to 35 with active or convalescent COVID-19. The CDR3 here is CASSEGTSRVYEQYF. In DNA form, the CDR3 reads TGTGCCAGCAGCGAGGGGACTAGCCGGGTCTACGAGCAGTACTTC. Together with reference TRBV9 and TRBJ2-7, the CDR3 gives the full variable domain: DSGVTQTPKHLITATGQRVTLRCSPRSGDLSVYWYQQSLDQGLQFLIQYYNGEERAKGNILERFSAQQFPDLHSELNLSSLELGDSALYFCASSEGTSRVYEQYFGPGTRLTVT.